What follows are 16 T cell receptor beta chains derived from one specimen sequenced in a study of metastatic and nonmetastatic thyroid tumors. TCRdb called clones again from the PCR reads with MiXCR. The table records 50,000 to 60,000 clones, around a sixth of them present only once. Thyroid surgery was preceded by no treatment in any patient. The sample comprised blood. The receptors were sampled from a female donor with papillary thyroid cancer or a benign thyroid nodule (not recorded which). Some clones in this sample may be carry-over from other donors' samples.

This chain uses TRBV6-1 with TRBJ2-3; 12 bases map to TRBD2. The CDR3 extends over 18 amino acids. In germline, CDR1 is MNHNS, CDR2 SASEGT. Unmatched junction bases numbered 12, after V lost 5 bases and J lost 3 bases. The CDR3 DNA reads TGTGCCAGCAGTCAAGGGACTAGCGGGCGTGTGTATACAGATACGCAGTATTTT. This translates into CASSQGTSGRVYTDTQYF.

This clone was counted once. This rearrangement joins TRBV11-2 to TRBJ1-4; TRBD1 agrees at 12 bases. The length of the CDR3 is 17 residues. Trimming at V came to 5 bases and at J to 3 bases, leaving 7 bases not matched to a gene. Germline V gene lookup returns CDR1 SGHAT and CDR2 FQNNGV. CDR3 coding DNA: TGTGCCAGCAGCCTCAGGGACAGGGGGCTTTCTAATGAAAAACTGTTTTTT. It is translated as CASSLRDRGLSNEKLFF. Variable domain in full (rest from reference TRBV11-2 and TRBJ1-4): EAGVAQSPRYKIIEKRQSVAFWCNPISGHATLYWYQQILGQGPKLLIQFQNNGVVDDSQLPKDRFSAERLKGVDSTLKIQPAKLEDSAVYLCASSLRDRGLSNEKLFFGSGTQLSVL.

This clone was seen ten or more times. The chain joins TRBV7-8 to TRBJ2-1; D not resolved. The CDR3 is made up of 14 amino acids. Per germline, CDR1 SGHVS and CDR2 FQNEAQ. The V end lost 5 bases, the J end lost 10 bases, and 18 bases lay between the germline ends. CDR3 DNA: TGTGCCAGCAGCCAGACTCGAGCTGGGGTAGAGCAGTTCTTC. This translates into CASSQTRAGVEQFF.

The chain is built from TRBV5-1 and TRBJ2-7; 7 bases line up with TRBD2. Unmatched junction bases numbered 11, after V lost 1 base and J lost 7 bases. The CDR3 spans 15 residues. The V gene's germline CDR1 is SGHRS and CDR2 YFSETQ. In nucleotides, the CDR3 is TGCGCCAGCAGCTTGTATATGGGAGGGTCTGGGGAGCAGTACTTC. Amino acids: CASSLYMGGSGEQYF.

V usage is TRBV6-2 or TRBV6-3 and J usage is TRBJ2-7; perhaps TRBD1 as D (6 bases). CDR1 is MNHEY and CDR2 is SVGEGT in the germline V gene. Trimming took off 5 bases at V and 0 bases at J, with 17 bases between the two ends. CDR3 size: 16 residues. CDR3 nucleotide sequence: TGTGCCAGCAGTCGAACAGGGACACTTATCTCCTACGAGCAGTACTTC. Protein sequence: CASSRTGTLISYEQYF.

There are many counts of this clone. The chain joins TRBV28 to TRBJ1-5, with D possibly being TRBD1 (5 bases). Per the germline V gene, CDR1 is MDHEN and CDR2 is SYDVKM. The CDR3 contains 13 residues. V was pared by 6 bases and J by 4 bases, with 10 bases between. CDR3 residues: CASRDSFNQPQHF. CDR3 coding DNA: TGTGCCAGCAGAGACAGCTTTAATCAGCCCCAGCATTTT.

A few counts support this clone. The chain recombines TRBV7-9 with TRBJ1-1, with D hard to call. Deletions cut 5 bases from V and 8 bases from J, with 9 bases between. This CDR3 has 11 amino acids. CDR1 and CDR2 (germline): SEHNR, FQNEAQ (reference sequence). CDR3 DNA: TGTGCCAGCAGCGGTAGTCTAGAAGCTTTCTTT. This encodes CASSGSLEAFF.

This clone has at least ten counts. The same CDR3 also results from other DNA sequences found in this sample. This chain links TRBV29-1 with TRBJ2-5; D possibly corresponds to TRBD1 (5 bases). Trimming pared 3 bases from V and 5 bases from J, leaving 16 bases between. The CDR3 has 14 amino acids. Per the germline V gene, CDR1 is SQVTM and CDR2 is ANQGSEA. In DNA, the CDR3 is TGCAGCGTTGAGCGCATGGGGCGGCGGGAGACCCAGTACTTC. Translation gives CSVERMGRRETQYF.

This clone has at least ten counts. J is TRBJ1-2 and V is TRBV27, with no clear D. This CDR3 is built from 12 residues. V shed 5 bases and J shed 3 bases, with 7 bases lying between them. Germline V lookup: CDR1 MNHEY, CDR2 SMNVEV (reference sequence). CDR3 bases: TGTGCCAGCAGTCCCGACGACTATGGCTACACCTTC. This gives the protein CASSPDDYGYTF.

This clone was counted ten times or more. CDR3 sequence reads: CASSRGPPRVQYF. CDR3 DNA: TGCGCCAGCAGTCGAGGGCCCCCTAGGGTGCAGTACTTC. The chain couples TRBV10-1 to TRBJ2-7; TRBD2 is a possible D gene (5 bases). Trimming stripped 5 bases from V and 9 bases from J, with 17 bases between. This CDR3 spans 13 amino acids. The V gene's germline CDR1 is WNHNN and CDR2 SYGVQD (reference sequence).

This clone was seen ten or more times. The chain recombines TRBV20-1 with TRBJ2-5; the match to TRBD2 covers 7 bases. Losses at the gene ends were 6 bases for V and 2 bases for J; bases not matched to a gene: 6. CDR1 and CDR2 (germline): DFQATT, SNEGSKA (reference sequence). The CDR3 length is 13 residues. The CDR3 bases are TGCAGTGCAGTCGTGGGAGGGCAAGAGACCCAGTACTTC. Translating gives CSAVVGGQETQYF.

This clone occurred many times. This chain connects TRBV9 to TRBJ1-3, with D perhaps TRBD1 (6 bases). Germline V gives CDR1 SGDLS, CDR2 YYNGEE. CDR3 length equals 15 residues. Trimming pared 5 bases from V and 0 bases from J, leaving 12 bases between. The CDR3 reads CASSVSDSSGNTIYF. In nucleotides, the CDR3 is TGTGCCAGCAGTGTATCGGACAGCTCTGGAAACACCATATATTTT.

This clone came up many times. The CDR3 nucleotides are TGTGCCAGCAAGGGCACAGATACGCAGTATTTT. Its protein product is CASKGTDTQYF. J is TRBJ2-3 and V is TRBV27; D is ambiguous. CDR3 length: 11 amino acids. V lost 7 bases, J lost 1 base, and 3 bases lay in between. Germline values: CDR1 MNHEY, CDR2 SMNVEV (reference sequence).

The rearrangement joins TRBV6-1 to TRBJ2-7; 10 positions agree with TRBD2. Germline assignment: CDR1 MNHNS and CDR2 SASEGT. This CDR3 has 14 amino acids. V dropped 5 bases and J dropped 6; count of bases not matched to a gene: 7. The CDR3 DNA reads as TGTGCCAGCAGTACGGGACTAGCGTTAGTCGAGCAGTACTTC. Its protein is CASSTGLALVEQYF.

This clone was observed a few times. The chain couples TRBV28 to TRBJ2-1, with TRBD1 identical over 7 bases. Trimming at V came to 7 bases and at J to 13 bases, leaving 22 bases not matched to a gene. CDR3 length: 16 amino acids. CDR1 and CDR2 (germline): MDHEN, SYDVKM. The CDR3 region is CASISPGQWAGRDQFF. CDR3 nucleotide sequence: TGTGCCAGCATATCTCCGGGACAGTGGGCCGGTAGGGATCAGTTCTTC.

A note on this clone: This may stem from a read error, because a much larger clone lies one nucleotide away. This chain uses TRBV29-1 with TRBJ2-5; D may be TRBD1 (5 bases). Trimming cost V 5 bases and J 10 bases, with 20 bases left between them. CDR1 is SQVTM and CDR2 is ANQGSEA in the germline V gene. The CDR3 extends over 13 amino acids. CDR3 DNA sequence: TGCAGCGTTCCGGCAGGACATGTTCGTGACCAGTACTTC. This sequence encodes CSVPAGHVRDQYF.